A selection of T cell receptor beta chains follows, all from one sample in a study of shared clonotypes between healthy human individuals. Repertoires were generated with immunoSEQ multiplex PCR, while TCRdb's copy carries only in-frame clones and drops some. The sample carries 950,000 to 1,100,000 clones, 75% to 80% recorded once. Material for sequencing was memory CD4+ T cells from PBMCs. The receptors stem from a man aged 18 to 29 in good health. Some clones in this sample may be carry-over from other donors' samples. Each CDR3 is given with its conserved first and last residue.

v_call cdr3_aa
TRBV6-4 CASSDRIGPASYNEQFF
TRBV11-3 CASSPLSTDTQYF
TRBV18 CASSPSPDTQYF
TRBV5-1 CASSLGVWGDPSGWANVLTF
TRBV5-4 CASSFQGAGTEAFF
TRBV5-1 CASSTYLLAGGREQYF
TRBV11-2 CASSPSGPYNEQFF
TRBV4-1 CASSQVVTGSDTQYF
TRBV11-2 CASSKDRVNEQFF
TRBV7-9 CASTAGQGIINEQFF
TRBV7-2 CASSQDRFYGYTF
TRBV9 CASSWSLSTDTQYF
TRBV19 CATRGTAAYEQYF
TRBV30 CAWSVNEQFF
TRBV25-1 CASSGGSSIYGYTF
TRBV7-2 CASSLYGANEKLFF
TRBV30 CAWRQGDTEAFF
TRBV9 CASSPRGAGTYNEQFF
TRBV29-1 CSVAGQGRGQYF
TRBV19 CASVGWTGGDRGTGELFF
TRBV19 CASTHITGAGANVLTF
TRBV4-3 CASSQGLGRDYGYTF